Reported below is one T cell receptor (beta chain). Trimming at V came to 6 bases and at J to 7 bases, leaving 4 bases not matched to a gene. Per the germline V gene, CDR1 is DFQATT and CDR2 is SNEGSKA (reference sequence). This CDR3 has 11 amino acids. This sample was taken from a study of blood T cell repertoires in COVID-19. Study summary: T cells, B-cell-depleted T cells, or PBMCs provided the cDNA or gDNA that served as material.

The data were produced by immunoSEQ multiplex PCR, yet TCRdb's version contains in-frame clones alone and is incomplete. The sample holds 140,000 to 150,000 clones, 80% to 90% seen once. The J gene is TRBJ1-1, the V gene TRBV20-1, with 8 bases fitting TRBD1. Sequencing was carried out using PBMCs or T cells enriched from blood (not recorded which). The sequence came from a woman aged 50 to 60 with acute COVID-19. CDR3 residues: CSAMGQVEAFF. CDR3 DNA: TGCAGTGCCATGGGACAGGTTGAAGCTTTCTTT.